Each of the 18 T cell receptor beta chains below was sequenced from the same sample in a study of regulatory T cells in long-lasting Graves disease. Time point defined: newly diagnosed GD, antithyroid drugs for less than 3 months. PBMC RNA was the source of the TCR library. Arm-PCR of CDR3 regions and iRepertoire HTBI primers were the basis on which TCR beta libraries were built. TCRdb itself ran the multiplex PCR reads through MiXCR, one entry per CDR3 protein. The sample lists about 350,000 distinct CDR3 sequences, 15% to 20% occurring once. The same sample was also used in a study of T cells in Graves' hyperthyroidism and ophthalmopathy.

The material was peripheral blood mononuclear cells (PBMCs), obtained at new diagnosis, from a patient treated with antithyroid drugs. The receptors here all came from a man in his forties with Graves disease.

On this clonotype itself: With a far larger clone one base away, a read error is the likely cause. The DNA for the CDR3 is TGTGCCAGCAAGGAGCAGATCTACAATGAGCAGTACTTC. This codes for CASKEQIYNEQYF. The chain has TRBV28 and TRBJ2-7; D remains ambiguous. This CDR3 region has 13 residues. Germline V gene data show CDR1 as MDHEN and CDR2 as SYDVKM. V gave up 7 bases and J gave up 7 bases, with 17 bases separating them.

This clonotype was observed at least ten times. The CDR3: CASTPGGRAGTDTQYF. CDR3 DNA sequence: TGTGCCAGCACCCCCGGGGGCAGGGCGGGGACAGATACGCAGTATTTT. V usage is TRBV12-3 or TRBV12-4 and J usage is TRBJ2-3; D tentatively reads TRBD1 or TRBD2 (6 bases each). The CDR3 contains 16 residues. V dropped 7 bases and J dropped 3 bases, with 20 bases sitting between them.

This clonotype was observed at least ten times. This rearrangement joins TRBV27 to TRBJ1-3; 10 bases align to TRBD1. Germline loops: CDR1 MNHEY, CDR2 SMNVEV (reference sequence). After removal of 6 bases from V and 2 bases from J, the junction contained 4 bases not matched to a gene. The CDR3 consists of 15 residues. For the CDR3, the DNA is TGTGCCAGCAGGACAGGGACAGGGGCTGGAAACACCATATATTTT. This gives the protein CASRTGTGAGNTIYF.

Details on this clonotype: A much bigger clone sits one base away, suggesting this may be a read error. V gene TRBV6-2 or TRBV6-3 combines with J gene TRBJ2-1; TRBD1 matches at 8 bases. Germline CDR1 reads MNHEY; CDR2 reads SVGEGT. This CDR3 region has 18 residues. The V and J ends lost 2 bases and 7 bases, in that order; junction bases with no gene match: 16. Here the CDR3 DNA reads TGTGCCAGCAGTTACGGCATCAGGGGGCGAGAAAAGCTAAATGAGCAGTTCTTC. It translates to CASSYGIRGREKLNEQFF.

There are a few counts of this clonotype. The gene calls are TRBV7-2 and TRBJ2-3; D uncertain. The V and J ends lost 3 bases and 2 bases respectively, with 9 bases between them. CDR1 is SGHTA and CDR2 is FQGNSA in the germline V gene. The CDR3 sequence is 14 residues long. The CDR3 loop reads CASSFSRYTDTQYF. For the CDR3, the DNA is TGTGCCAGCAGCTTCTCGCGATACACAGATACGCAGTATTTT.

At least ten counts were recorded for this clonotype. The CDR3: CSAPPGGYAYEQYF. The DNA of the CDR3 is TGCAGTGCTCCCCCAGGGGGTTACGCCTACGAGCAGTACTTC. The rearrangement uses TRBV20-1 and TRBJ2-7; 7 nucleotides match TRBD1. Trimming at V came to 5 bases and at J to 2 bases, leaving 9 bases not matched to a gene. This CDR3 region has 14 residues. Germline CDR1 reads DFQATT; CDR2 reads SNEGSKA (reference sequence).

This clonotype was recorded at least ten times. The chain has TRBV28 and TRBJ1-5; D is undetermined. V was shortened by 3 bases and J by 2 bases, with 11 bases between the two germline ends. The CDR3 loop spans 15 amino acids. Germline CDR1 and CDR2: MDHEN and SYDVKM. The CDR3 loop reads CASSFLGRRNQPQHF. The CDR3 DNA reads TGTGCCAGCAGTTTTTTGGGGAGACGCAATCAGCCCCAGCATTTT.

V is TRBV20-1 and J is TRBJ1-5; 7 bases map to TRBD1. From germline, CDR1 is DFQATT and CDR2 SNEGSKA (reference sequence). V gave up 7 bases and J gave up 5 bases; unmatched junction bases: 8. This CDR3 has 13 residues. The CDR3 region is CSGCPTGHQPQHF. The CDR3 DNA follows: TGCAGTGGGTGTCCGACAGGGCATCAGCCCCAGCATTTT.

The chain employs TRBV6-1 and TRBJ2-4; D uncertain. V was pared by 1 base and J by 9 bases, with 13 bases between. The V gene's germline CDR1 is MNHNS and CDR2 SASEGT. CDR3 length equals 14 residues. CDR3: CASSEVNSRTIQYF. The CDR3 nucleotides read TGTGCCAGCAGTGAAGTAAATAGTCGGACCATTCAGTACTTC.

This clonotype was picked up many times. The chain combines TRBV11-3 with TRBJ2-5, with TRBD2 identical over 8 bases. From germline, CDR1 is SGHNT and CDR2 YENEEA. The CDR3 runs to 14 residues. V shed 5 bases and J 5 bases; nucleotides not matched to a gene: 7. The CDR3 sequence: CASSQVGGAETQYF. Written as DNA, the CDR3 is TGTGCCAGCAGCCAAGTCGGGGGGGCGGAGACCCAGTACTTC.

Many counts were recorded for this clonotype. This chain uses TRBV5-1 with TRBJ1-2; D not certain. With 4 bases removed from V and 7 bases from J, the gap between germline ends came to 17 bases. The germline gives CDR1 SGHRS, CDR2 YFSETQ. The CDR3 contains 14 residues. This CDR3 reads CASSTQKLGAGYTF. The CDR3 DNA reads as TGCGCCAGCAGCACTCAAAAACTTGGAGCTGGCTACACCTTC.

V usage is TRBV5-5 and J usage is TRBJ2-5; 8 nucleotides match TRBD2. The germline V gene has CDR1 SGHKS and CDR2 YYEKEE (reference sequence). Trimming cost V 0 bases and J 2 bases; bases outside gene matches: 3. The CDR3 is 15 residues long. CDR3 DNA: TGTGCCAGCAGCTTGGATACTAGCGGACAAGAGACCCAGTACTTC. This gives the protein CASSLDTSGQETQYF.

Many counts were recorded for this clonotype. The CDR3 loop reads CASSLTGNEKLFF. The DNA for the CDR3 is TGCGCCAGCAGCCTGACGGGGAATGAAAAACTGTTTTTT. V gene TRBV5-1 combines with J gene TRBJ1-4; D ambiguous. Germline V gives CDR1 SGHRS, CDR2 YFSETQ. This CDR3 spans 13 amino acids. Trimming cost V 4 bases and J 5 bases, with 9 bases left between them.

This clonotype was observed at least ten times. The V and J genes are TRBV12-3 or TRBV12-4 and TRBJ1-5; maybe TRBD1 (6 bases). The V end lost 6 bases, the J end lost 7 bases, and 16 bases lay between the germline ends. This CDR3 has 14 amino acids. The CDR3 spells CASSTTGSLQPQHF. CDR3 bases: TGTGCCAGCAGCACGACAGGAAGCTTGCAGCCCCAGCATTTT.

The rearrangement uses TRBV14 and TRBJ1-3; D gene ambiguous. This CDR3 spans 14 amino acids. The germline CDR1 and CDR2 sequences are SGHDN and FVKESK. The germline V and J ends were trimmed by 1 base and 2 bases, with 6 bases remaining between them. The DNA of the CDR3 is TGTGCCAGCAGCCAAGCCGGGGCTGGAAACACCATATATTTT. Its translation is CASSQAGAGNTIYF. The entire variable domain, with the rest obtained from reference TRBV14 and TRBJ1-3, is as follows: EAGVTQFPSHSVIEKGQTVTLRCDPISGHDNLYWYRRVMGKEIKFLLHFVKESKQDESGMPNNRFLAERTGGTYSTLKVQPAELEDSGVYFCASSQAGAGNTIYFGEGSWLTVV.

This chain joins TRBV10-3 and TRBJ2-7; 10 nucleotides agree with TRBD1. Unmatched junction bases numbered 9, after V lost 2 bases and J lost 2 bases. This CDR3 is built from 17 residues. CDR1 and CDR2 (germline): ENHRY, SYGVKD. The CDR3 nucleotides are TGTGCCATCAGTGAGGCCTTGGCAGACAGGGGGCCCTACGAGCAGTACTTC. Translating gives CAISEALADRGPYEQYF.

This clonotype was found many times. The chain recombines TRBV3-1 with TRBJ1-1; 11 bases line up with TRBD1. The CDR3 totals 14 residues. Looked up from germline, CDR1 is LGHDT and CDR2 is YNNKEL (reference sequence). The V and J ends lost 4 bases and 7 bases, in that order; junction bases with no gene match: 5. CDR3 sequence reads: CASSPRDRGGEAFF. CDR3 sequence (DNA): TGTGCCAGCAGCCCCCGGGACAGGGGGGGTGAAGCTTTCTTT. Full variable domain (outside the CDR3, taken from reference TRBV3-1 and TRBJ1-1): DTAVSQTPKYLVTQMGNDKSIKCEQNLGHDTMYWYKQDSKKFLKIMFSYNNKELIINETVPNRFSPKSPDKAHLNLHINSLELGDSAVYFCASSPRDRGGEAFFGQGTRLTVV.

This clonotype has at least ten counts. J is TRBJ2-3 and V is TRBV11-3; a weak D match, TRBD1 (7 bases). CDR3 length: 16 residues. Germline V lookup: CDR1 SGHNT, CDR2 YENEEA. Trimming took off 0 bases at V and 4 bases at J, with 14 bases between the two ends. CDR3 in amino acids: CASSLDHQGGADTQYF. The DNA for the CDR3 is TGTGCCAGCAGCTTAGATCACCAGGGGGGAGCAGATACGCAGTATTTT.